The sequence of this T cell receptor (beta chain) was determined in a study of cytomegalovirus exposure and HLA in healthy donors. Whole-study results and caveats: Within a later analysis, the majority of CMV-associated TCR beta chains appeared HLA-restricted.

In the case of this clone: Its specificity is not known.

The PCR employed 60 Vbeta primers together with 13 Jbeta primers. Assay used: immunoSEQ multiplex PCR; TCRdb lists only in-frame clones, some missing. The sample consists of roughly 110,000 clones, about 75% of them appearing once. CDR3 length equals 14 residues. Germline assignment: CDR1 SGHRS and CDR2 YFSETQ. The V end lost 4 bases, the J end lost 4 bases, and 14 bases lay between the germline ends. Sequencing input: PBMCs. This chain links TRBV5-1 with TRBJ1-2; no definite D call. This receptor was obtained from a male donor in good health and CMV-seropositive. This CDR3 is CASSPGTAGYGYTF. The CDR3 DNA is TGCGCCAGCAGCCCGGGCACTGCGGGCTATGGCTACACCTTC.